The clone carrying this T cell receptor (beta chain) was found a few times. The source of the sample is a study of shared clonotypes between healthy human individuals. Germline V gives CDR1 MNHEY, CDR2 SMNVEV (reference sequence). The CDR3 is 13 residues long. V lost 6 bases and J lost 5, with 11 bases in between. CD45RO+ cells went into CD8 memory alongside CCR7-negative CD45RA+ TemRA cells. Clones were read by immunoSEQ multiplex PCR, and TCRdb kept only the in-frame ones, dropping some. The data show some 690,000 clones, 90% seen once. Sequenced material: memory CD8+ T cells from PBMCs. Sample subset: CD45RO+ cells pooled with CCR7-negative TemRA cells. This chain joins TRBV27 and TRBJ1-5, with no clear D. The TCR was taken from a man aged 18 to 30 in good health. Some clones in this sample may be carry-over from other donors' samples. The CDR3 protein is CASRKGQHQPQHF. The CDR3 DNA reads as TGTGCCAGCAGAAAGGGCCAGCATCAGCCCCAGCATTTT.